The 14 T cell receptor beta chains reported below all come from one sample, sequenced in a study of shared clonotypes between healthy human individuals (dated by TCRdb to about 2020). The library was obtained by the immunoSEQ multiplex PCR assay. TCRdb stores this immuneACCESS table with in-frame sequences only. Part of the clones is absent; in the studies checked, under half of the shortfall reflects unresolved V genes, and no reason is known for the rest. The sample profile shows hundreds of thousands of clones; 96% of them were found once. Clones ranked in the top ten supply about 0.064% of the sample. The sample consisted of naive CD4+ T cells sorted from blood. In light of the paper, this sample's cell subset or site label describes: CD45RA+ positively selected. The source is a woman in her 30s in good health.

The chain joins TRBV28 to TRBJ1-4, with 9 bases that match TRBD1. V lost 6 bases to trimming and J lost 7 bases; unmatched junction nucleotides: 6. Looked up from germline, CDR1 is MDHEN and CDR2 is SYDVKM. This CDR3 region has 14 residues. The chain's CDR3 is CASRKQGAGEKLFF. The CDR3 DNA reads as TGTGCCAGCAGGAAACAGGGGGCGGGTGAAAAACTGTTTTTT.

The CDR3 reads CASSLVTGYLDEQFF. In DNA form, the CDR3 reads TGTGCCAGCAGCTTAGTTACAGGGTACTTGGATGAGCAGTTCTTC. The rearrangement joins TRBV11-3 to TRBJ2-1; D possibly corresponds to TRBD1 (6 bases). This CDR3 is built from 15 residues. The germline gives CDR1 SGHNT, CDR2 YENEEA. V was cut by 1 base and J by 8 bases, with 15 bases left in between.

This chain links TRBV5-4 with TRBJ2-3, with TRBD2 identical over 9 bases. The V gene end was trimmed by 0 bases and the J gene end by 2 bases; junction bases not matched to a gene: 4. The germline V gene encodes CDR1 SGHNT and CDR2 YYREEE (reference sequence). CDR3 size: 16 residues. CDR3 in amino acids: CASSLELAGFTDTQYF. CDR3 sequence (DNA): TGTGCCAGCAGCTTGGAGCTAGCGGGATTCACAGATACGCAGTATTTT. Full variable domain (remainder filled in from reference TRBV5-4 and TRBJ2-3): ETGVTQSPTHLIKTRGQQVTLRCSSQSGHNTVSWYQQALGQGPQFIFQYYREEENGRGNFPPRFSGLQFPNYSSELNVNALELDDSALYLCASSLELAGFTDTQYFGPGTRLTVL.

The CDR3 DNA follows: TGTGCCAGCAGCCCCGGGGCTGCAACTAATGAAAAACTGTTTTTT. Protein product: CASSPGAATNEKLFF. The chain has TRBV6-1 and TRBJ1-4, with TRBD1 as a possible D gene (5 bases). Trimming shortened V by 6 bases and J by 0 bases, and 11 bases separated the two germline ends. CDR1 and CDR2 (germline): MNHNS, SASEGT. The CDR3 totals 15 residues.

The V gene is TRBV7-9, the J gene TRBJ1-1; D unclear. Trimming removed 5 bases at V and 3 bases at J, with 10 bases between. This CDR3 is 13 amino acids long. Germline V lookup: CDR1 SEHNR, CDR2 FQNEAQ (reference sequence). Here the CDR3 reads CASSPRGDTEAFF. The CDR3 DNA follows: TGTGCCAGCAGCCCCCGTGGGGACACTGAAGCTTTCTTT.

This chain connects TRBV7-8 to TRBJ1-3; D gene unclear. CDR1 is SGHVS, CDR2 FQNEAQ, per germline. The CDR3 is 13 amino acids. Trimming pared 3 bases from V and 4 bases from J, leaving 7 bases between. In DNA, the CDR3 is TGTGCCAGCAGCTTTAATGAAGGAAACACCATATATTTT. As protein: CASSFNEGNTIYF. The whole variable domain, filled in from reference TRBV7-8 and TRBJ1-3, reads GAGVSQSPRYKVAKRGQDVALRCDPISGHVSLFWYQQALGQGPEFLTYFQNEAQLDKSGLPSDRFFAERPEGSVSTLKIQRTQQEDSAVYLCASSFNEGNTIYFGEGSWLTVV.

To note about this clone: Other DNA sequences of this sample code for an identical CDR3. The V gene is TRBV7-9, the J gene TRBJ1-4; TRBD1 aligns across 9 bases. CDR3 length equals 14 residues. Germline V gene lookup returns CDR1 SEHNR and CDR2 FQNEAQ (reference sequence). V dropped 5 bases and J dropped 8; count of bases not matched to a gene: 6. The CDR3 sequence is CASSPGQGREKLFF. The CDR3 DNA reads as TGTGCCAGCAGCCCCGGACAGGGGCGCGAAAAACTGTTTTTT.

The rearrangement joins TRBV2 to TRBJ1-2, with D tentatively TRBD1 (5 bases). The CDR3 loop spans 13 amino acids. Germline CDR1 SNHLY, CDR2 FYNNEI. Trimming removed 2 bases at V and 2 bases at J, with 6 bases between. The CDR3 DNA follows: TGTGCCAGCAGTGAAAACAGGAACTATGGCTACACCTTC. Amino acid sequence: CASSENRNYGYTF.

To note about this clone: Distinct nucleotide sequences in the sample also encode this CDR3. The chain carries TRBV6-4 and TRBJ1-2, with 9 bases identical to TRBD1. Unmatched junction bases numbered 3, after V lost 2 bases and J lost 5 bases. Germline V lookup: CDR1 MRHNA, CDR2 SNTAGT. This CDR3 region has 14 residues. The CDR3 DNA is TGTGCCAGCAGTGACACAGGGGGCGATTATGGCTACACCTTC. Protein product: CASSDTGGDYGYTF.

The chain is built from TRBV7-3 and TRBJ1-1; tentatively, D is TRBD1 (6 bases). Trimming removed 4 bases from V and 5 bases from J, with 14 bases in between. Germline CDR1 and CDR2: SGHTA and FQGTGA. The CDR3 length is 14 residues. The CDR3 spells CASSSQGFGTEAFF. DNA of the CDR3: TGTGCCAGCAGCTCTCAGGGGTTTGGGACTGAAGCTTTCTTT.

This clone is a singleton in its sample. V is TRBV21-1 and J is TRBJ2-7; whether TRBD2, the table's D call, matches the DNA was not checked. TRBV21-1 is a listed pseudogene. This CDR3 contains 14 residues. CDR3 nucleotide sequence: TGTGCCAGCCCCAAGCGGCACACGGACTACGAGCAGTACTTC. The encoded protein is CASPKRHTDYEQYF.

The genes are TRBV27 and TRBJ2-7; 12 bases match TRBD2. CDR1 MNHEY and CDR2 SMNVEV come from the germline V gene (reference sequence). This CDR3 has 19 amino acids. The V and J ends lost 5 bases and 3 bases, in that order; junction bases with no gene match: 17. DNA of the CDR3: TGTGCCAGCAGTGCCACTCCCCTACTAGCGGGGGGCCTCGACTACGAGCAGTACTTC. It specifies CASSATPLLAGGLDYEQYF.

V gene TRBV6-4 combines with J gene TRBJ2-7; possible D gene TRBD1, 6 bases. The V end lost 2 bases, the J end lost 1 base, and 15 bases lay between the germline ends. The CDR3 length is 16 residues. The germline V gene encodes CDR1 MRHNA and CDR2 SNTAGT. In DNA, the CDR3 is TGTGCCAGCAGTGACCTTATGTCAGGGGAGTCCTACGAGCAGTACTTC. Translating it yields CASSDLMSGESYEQYF.

The V and J genes are TRBV27 and TRBJ2-1, with 9 bases aligning to TRBD2. With V trimmed by 7 bases and J by 0 bases, 13 bases remained unmatched. The CDR3 contains 18 residues. Germline lookup yields CDR1 MNHEY and CDR2 SMNVEV (reference sequence). In nucleotides, the CDR3 is TGTGCCAGCATTGGACTAGCGTCGTGGGGGAGCTCCTACAATGAGCAGTTCTTC. It encodes CASIGLASWGSSYNEQFF.